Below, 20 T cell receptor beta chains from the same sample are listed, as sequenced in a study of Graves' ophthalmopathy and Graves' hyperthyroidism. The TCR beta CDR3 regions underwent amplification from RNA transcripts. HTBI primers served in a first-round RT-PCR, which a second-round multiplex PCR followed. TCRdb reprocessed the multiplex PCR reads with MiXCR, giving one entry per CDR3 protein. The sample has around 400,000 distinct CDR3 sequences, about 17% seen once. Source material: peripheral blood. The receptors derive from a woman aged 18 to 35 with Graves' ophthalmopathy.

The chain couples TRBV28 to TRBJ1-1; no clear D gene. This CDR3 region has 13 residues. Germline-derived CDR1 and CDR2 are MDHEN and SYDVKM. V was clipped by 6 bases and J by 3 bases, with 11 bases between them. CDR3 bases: TGTGCCAGCAGCCTACTGACCCACACTGAAGCTTTCTTT. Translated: CASSLLTHTEAFF.

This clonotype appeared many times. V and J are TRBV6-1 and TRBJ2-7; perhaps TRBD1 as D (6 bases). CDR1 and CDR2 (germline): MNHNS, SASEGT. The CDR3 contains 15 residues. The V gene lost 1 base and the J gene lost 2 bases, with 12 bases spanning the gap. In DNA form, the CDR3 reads TGTGCCAGCAGTGAAGGGCCAGGGGTGGCCTACGAGCAGTACTTC. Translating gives CASSEGPGVAYEQYF.

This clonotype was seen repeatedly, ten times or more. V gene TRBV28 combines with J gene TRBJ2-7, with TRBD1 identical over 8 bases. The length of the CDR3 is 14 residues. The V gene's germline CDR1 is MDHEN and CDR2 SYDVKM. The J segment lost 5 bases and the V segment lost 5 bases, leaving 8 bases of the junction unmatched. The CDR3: CASSPDRVPNEQYF. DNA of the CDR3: TGTGCCAGCAGTCCGGACAGGGTCCCCAACGAGCAGTACTTC.

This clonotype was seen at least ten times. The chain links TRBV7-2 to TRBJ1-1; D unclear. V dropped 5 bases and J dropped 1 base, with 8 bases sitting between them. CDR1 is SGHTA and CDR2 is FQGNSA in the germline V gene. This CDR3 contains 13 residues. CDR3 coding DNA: TGTGCCAGCAGCATCACACGGAACACTGAAGCTTTCTTT. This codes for CASSITRNTEAFF.

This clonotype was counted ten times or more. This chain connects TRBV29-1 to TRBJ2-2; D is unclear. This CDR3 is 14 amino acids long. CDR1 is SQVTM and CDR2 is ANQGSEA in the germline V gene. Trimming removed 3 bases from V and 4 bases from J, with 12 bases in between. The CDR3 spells CSVDPPDATGELFF. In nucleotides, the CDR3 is TGCAGCGTTGACCCCCCCGACGCCACCGGGGAGCTGTTTTTT.

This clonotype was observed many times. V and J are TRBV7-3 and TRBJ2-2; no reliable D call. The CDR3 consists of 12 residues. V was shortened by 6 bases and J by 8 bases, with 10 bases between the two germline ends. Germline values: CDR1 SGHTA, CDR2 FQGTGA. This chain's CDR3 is CASRDLGGELFF. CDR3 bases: TGTGCCAGCAGAGACCTGGGGGGGGAGCTGTTTTTT.

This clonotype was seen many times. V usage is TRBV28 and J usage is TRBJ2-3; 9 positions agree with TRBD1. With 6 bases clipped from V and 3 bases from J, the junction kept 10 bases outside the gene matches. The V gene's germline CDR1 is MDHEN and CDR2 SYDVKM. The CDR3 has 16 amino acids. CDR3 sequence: CASRAQGAILTDTQYF. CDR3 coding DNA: TGTGCCAGCAGGGCACAGGGGGCAATTCTTACAGATACGCAGTATTTT. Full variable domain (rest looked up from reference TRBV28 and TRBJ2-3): DVKVTQSSRYLVKRTGEKVFLECVQDMDHENMFWYRQDPGLGLRLIYFSYDVKMKEKGDIPEGYSVSREKKERFSLILESASTNQTSMYLCASRAQGAILTDTQYFGPGTRLTVL.

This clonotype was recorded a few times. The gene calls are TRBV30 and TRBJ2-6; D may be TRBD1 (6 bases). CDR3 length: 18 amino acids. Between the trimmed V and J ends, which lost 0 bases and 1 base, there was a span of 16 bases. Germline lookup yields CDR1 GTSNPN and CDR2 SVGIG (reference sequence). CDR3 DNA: TGTGCCTGGAGTGTACGAGGGGGACCGAGTTCTGGGGCCAACGTCCTGACTTTC. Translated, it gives CAWSVRGGPSSGANVLTF.

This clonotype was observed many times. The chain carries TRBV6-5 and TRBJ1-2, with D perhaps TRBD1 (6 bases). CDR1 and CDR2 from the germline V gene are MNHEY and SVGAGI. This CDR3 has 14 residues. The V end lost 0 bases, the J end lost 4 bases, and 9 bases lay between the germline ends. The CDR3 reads CASSYSGQFYGYTF. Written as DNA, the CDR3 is TGTGCCAGCAGTTACTCAGGACAGTTCTATGGCTACACCTTC.

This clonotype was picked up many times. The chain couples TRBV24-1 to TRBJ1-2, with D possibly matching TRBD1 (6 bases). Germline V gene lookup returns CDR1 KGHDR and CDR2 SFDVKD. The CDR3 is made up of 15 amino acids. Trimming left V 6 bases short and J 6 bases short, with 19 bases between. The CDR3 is CATSSPQGQNDGYTF. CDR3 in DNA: TGTGCCACCAGTTCGCCTCAGGGGCAAAATGATGGCTACACCTTC.

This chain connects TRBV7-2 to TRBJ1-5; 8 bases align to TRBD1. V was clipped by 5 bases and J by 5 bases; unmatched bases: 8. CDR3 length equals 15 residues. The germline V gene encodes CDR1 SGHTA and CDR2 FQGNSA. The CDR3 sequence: CASSPGDRTYQPQHF. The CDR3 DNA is TGTGCCAGCAGCCCGGGGGACAGGACATATCAGCCCCAGCATTTT.

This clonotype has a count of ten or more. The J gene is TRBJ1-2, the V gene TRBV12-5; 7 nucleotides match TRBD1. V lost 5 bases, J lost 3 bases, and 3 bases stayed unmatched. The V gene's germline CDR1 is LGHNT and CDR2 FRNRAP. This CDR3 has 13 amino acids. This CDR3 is CASGPGQDYGYTF. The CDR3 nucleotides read TGTGCTAGTGGTCCCGGACAGGACTATGGCTACACCTTC.

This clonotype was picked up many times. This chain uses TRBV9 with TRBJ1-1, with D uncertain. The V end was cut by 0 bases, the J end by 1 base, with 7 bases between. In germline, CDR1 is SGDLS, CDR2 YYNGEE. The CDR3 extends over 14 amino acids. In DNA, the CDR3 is TGTGCCAGCAGCGTAGTCTGGGGGAACACTGAAGCTTTCTTT. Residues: CASSVVWGNTEAFF.

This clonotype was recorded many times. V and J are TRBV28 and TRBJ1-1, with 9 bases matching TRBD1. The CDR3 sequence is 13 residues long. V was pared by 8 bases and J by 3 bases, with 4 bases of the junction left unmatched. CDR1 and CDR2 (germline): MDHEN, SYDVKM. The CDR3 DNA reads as TGTGCCAGCTGCCGGGACAGGGACACTGAAGCTTTCTTT. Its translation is CASCRDRDTEAFF.

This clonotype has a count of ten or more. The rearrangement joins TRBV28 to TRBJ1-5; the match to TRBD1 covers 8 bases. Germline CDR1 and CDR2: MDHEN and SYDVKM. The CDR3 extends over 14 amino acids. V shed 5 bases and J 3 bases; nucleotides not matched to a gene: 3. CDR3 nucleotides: TGTGCCAGCAGTCCGGGACAGGTCAATCAGCCCCAGCATTTT. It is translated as CASSPGQVNQPQHF.

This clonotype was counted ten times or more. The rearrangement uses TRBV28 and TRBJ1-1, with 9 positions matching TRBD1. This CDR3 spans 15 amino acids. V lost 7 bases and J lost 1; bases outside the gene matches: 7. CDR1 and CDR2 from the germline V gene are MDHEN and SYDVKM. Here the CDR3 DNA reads TGTGCCAGCACCTTACAGGGGGCGAAGAACACTGAAGCTTTCTTT. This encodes CASTLQGAKNTEAFF.

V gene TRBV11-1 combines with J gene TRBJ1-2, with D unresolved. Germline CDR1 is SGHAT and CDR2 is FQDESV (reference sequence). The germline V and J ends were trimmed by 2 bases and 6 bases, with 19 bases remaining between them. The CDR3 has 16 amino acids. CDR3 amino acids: CASSLHGVPKSHGYTF. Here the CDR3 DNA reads TGTGCCAGCAGCTTACACGGGGTGCCAAAATCACATGGCTACACCTTC.

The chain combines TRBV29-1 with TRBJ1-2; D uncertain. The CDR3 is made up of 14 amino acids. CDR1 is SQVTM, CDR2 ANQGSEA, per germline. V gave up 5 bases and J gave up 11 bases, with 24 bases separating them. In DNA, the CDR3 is TGCAGCGTTCATGTGCCCGGGCCTGCCCTTCCATACACCTTC. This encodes CSVHVPGPALPYTF.

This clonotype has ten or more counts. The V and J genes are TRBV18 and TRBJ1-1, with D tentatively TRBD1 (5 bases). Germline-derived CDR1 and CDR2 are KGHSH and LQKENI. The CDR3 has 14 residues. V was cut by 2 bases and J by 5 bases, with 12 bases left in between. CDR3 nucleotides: TGTGCCAGCTCACCAATGGGGCGAGGGACTGAAGCTTTCTTT. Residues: CASSPMGRGTEAFF.

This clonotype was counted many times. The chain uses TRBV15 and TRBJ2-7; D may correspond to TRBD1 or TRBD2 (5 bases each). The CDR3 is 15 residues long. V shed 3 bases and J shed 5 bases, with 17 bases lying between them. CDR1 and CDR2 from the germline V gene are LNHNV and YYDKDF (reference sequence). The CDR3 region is CATSRPDTEEDEQYF. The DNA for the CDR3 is TGTGCCACCAGCAGGCCGGACACGGAGGAGGACGAGCAGTACTTC.